This T cell receptor beta chain was obtained from a study of persistence of HIV-infected CD4 T cells (dated by TCRdb to 2019 to 2021). In the study overall: The study isolated CMV- and HIV-1 Gag-responding CD4+ T cells from ART-treated individuals to examine antigen-driven clonal expansion of HIV-1-infected cells. Apart from a couple of participants who underwent leukapheresis at a single time point, peripheral blood samples of up to 180 mL were collected from participants at multiple time points. The TCR cluster analysis across participants included 8 participants for CMV and over five participants for Gag. Proviral sequencing was used to assess clonality among infected cells, whereas TCRbeta sequencing gauged the clonality of all cells within each sorted population. The median time the participants had spent on suppressive ART was over 7 years. Overall study outcomes, separate from this receptor: The study involved few individuals and tested only a limited range of antigens. Restriction of bulk TCR analyses to the rare CMV-responding cells that actually carried HIV-1 proviruses was not possible. Significantly lower TCRbeta richness was observed in CMV- and Gag-responding cells than in anti-CD3/anti-CD28-responding cells, and higher oligoclonality was observed in CMV-responding cells than in CD3/CD28-stimulated and Gag-responding cells. Antigen-responding cells were enriched for expanded CDR3beta sequences that were degenerate, which suggests that CD4+ responses to CMV and Gag underwent convergent selection. TCR oligoclonality correlated with proviral oligoclonality within the same sorted populations.

The meaning of the sample's treatment or condition label: suppressive antiretroviral therapy. Lysates of CMV-infected fibroblasts at around 9.7 ug/mL were used to stimulate the cells. Nonresponding CD40L-negative CD69-negative CD45RO-high memory CD4+ T cells were sorted as memory populations depleted of antigen-responding cells. Participants were HIV-1-infected adults who started suppressive ART during chronic infection. For at least 4 years, the participants' plasma HIV-1 RNA had been undetectable, below 50 copies/mL. To be included, a participant needed positive CMV serology and a CD4+ T cell count above 400 cells/uL. Before stimulation, PBMCs were isolated using density centrifugation and then depleted of CD8+ T cells. CD8-depleted PBMCs were stimulated for about 18 hours with anti-CD28/CD49d costimulation, CD40-blocking antibody and enfuvirtide to prevent new infections. Cell sorting was done on a Beckman Coulter MoFlo Legacy or XDP sorter, and dead cells were excluded with propidium iodide. For samples with more than one million cells, genomic DNA was extracted with the QIAamp DNA Mini Kit, and for all other samples the Quick-DNA Microprep Kit was used.

The immunoSEQ hsTCRB assay version 4 in survey mode was used to sequence TCRbeta repertoires from genomic DNA. For TCRbeta sequencing, genomic DNA was diluted to roughly 9.4 ng/uL, with up to about 1 ug used per sample. In the authors' own workflow: TCRbeta data were analyzed in ImmunoSeq Analyzer 3.0, with diversity computed on productive nucleotide rearrangements. Lower-bound TCR diversity was estimated with the improved Chao index, and clonality with the Gini coefficient using the Immunarch R package. Different nucleotide rearrangements encoding the same CDR3beta amino acid sequence were treated as distinct clonotypes. Differential abundance analysis identified TCRbeta sequences significantly enriched in antigen-responding cells relative to anti-CD3/anti-CD28-activated cells. GLIPH2 clustered TCRs by predicted peptide-MHC specificity, both within individual participants and across merged participant data sets. The clones in this table, taken by TCRdb from immuneACCESS, are in-frame only. Not every clone is retained; where verified, under half of the shortfall comes from an unresolved V gene, and the cause of the rest is unknown. V and J calls and clone size are given by that table; D and trimming were obtained from the DNA. The sample table lists some 28,000 clones, 82% of them with a count of one. The ten top clones hold about 4.5% of the sample.

On this clone: No antigen is known for it. No quality values exist for individual bases; no much larger clone is one base distant.

From a lookup of the germline V gene (reference sequence), CDR1 and CDR2 are LGHDT and YNNKEL. From the cysteine up to the phenylalanine, the CDR3 has a length of 14 residues. Only CDR3 DNA remains: 42 bases, in frame from the first base. The junction shows trimming of 1 base on V and 7 bases on J, plus 8 bases between the germline ends. The V and J segments used are TRBV3-1 (or the pseudogene TRBV3-2) and TRBJ1-6, with no confident D gene call. Sequenced here: CD4+ T cells sorted from PBMCs after approximately 20-hour stimulation, sampled from a patient who received antiretroviral therapy. The label giving this sample's cell subset or site can be read as: CD40L-CD69- CD45RO-high memory CD4 T cells not responding to CMV lysate. This sequence originates from an adult man with HIV who was CMV-seropositive. In nucleotides, the sequence is TGTGCCAGCAGCCAAGTAGGGTTAAATTCACCCCTCCACTTT. Its amino acids are CASSQVGLNSPLHF.